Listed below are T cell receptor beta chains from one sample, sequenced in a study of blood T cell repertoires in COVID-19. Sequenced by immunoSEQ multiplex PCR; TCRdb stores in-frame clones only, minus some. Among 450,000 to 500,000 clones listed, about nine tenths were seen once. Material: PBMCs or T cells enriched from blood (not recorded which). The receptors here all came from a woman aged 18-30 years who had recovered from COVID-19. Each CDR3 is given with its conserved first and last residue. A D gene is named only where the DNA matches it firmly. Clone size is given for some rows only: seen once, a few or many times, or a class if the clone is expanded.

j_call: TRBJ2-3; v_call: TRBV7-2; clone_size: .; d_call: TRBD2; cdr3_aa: CASTLSGGALDTQYF; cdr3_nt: TGTGCCAGCACCCTTAGCGGGGGGGCATTAGATACGCAGTATTTT
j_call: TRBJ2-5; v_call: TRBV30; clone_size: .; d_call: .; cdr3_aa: CAWRGTGRTETQYF; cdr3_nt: TGTGCCTGGAGGGGCACAGGGCGGACGGAGACCCAGTACTTC
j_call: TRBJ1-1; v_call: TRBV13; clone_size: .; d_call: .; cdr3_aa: CASSLDRRGYTEAFF; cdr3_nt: TGTGCCAGCAGCTTAGATCGTCGCGGGTACACTGAAGCTTTCTTT
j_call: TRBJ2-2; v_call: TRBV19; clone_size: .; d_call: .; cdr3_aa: CASSMIRGAFPGRKTGELFF; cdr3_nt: TGTGCCAGTAGTATGATTCGGGGGGCCTTCCCAGGGAGGAAAACCGGGGAGCTGTTTTTT
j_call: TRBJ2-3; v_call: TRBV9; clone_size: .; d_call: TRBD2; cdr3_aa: CASSHVGGGSTDTQYF; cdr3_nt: TGTGCCAGCAGTCACGTCGGGGGGGGCAGCACAGATACGCAGTATTTT
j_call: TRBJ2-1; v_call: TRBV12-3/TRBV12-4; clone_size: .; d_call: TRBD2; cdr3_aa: CASSLIRGGMIF; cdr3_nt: TGTGCCAGCAGTTTAATACGGGGGGGGATGATCTTC
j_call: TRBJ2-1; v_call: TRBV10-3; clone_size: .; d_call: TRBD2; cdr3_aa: CAISPTGTTLNEQFF; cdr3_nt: TGTGCCATCAGCCCGACCGGGACTACCCTCAATGAGCAGTTCTTC
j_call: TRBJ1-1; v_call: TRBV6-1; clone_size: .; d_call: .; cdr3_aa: CASSERGLWTEAFF; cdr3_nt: TGTGCCAGCAGTGAACGCGGGTTATGGACTGAAGCTTTCTTT
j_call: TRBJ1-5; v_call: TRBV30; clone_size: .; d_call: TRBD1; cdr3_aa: CAWSLRGQLDQPQHF; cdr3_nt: TGTGCCTGGAGTCTGAGGGGACAGCTCGATCAGCCCCAGCATTTT
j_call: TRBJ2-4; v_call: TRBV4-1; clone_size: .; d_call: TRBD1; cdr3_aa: CASSQGQGAKNIQYF; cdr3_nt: TGCGCCAGTAGCCAGGGACAGGGGGCCAAAAACATTCAGTACTTC
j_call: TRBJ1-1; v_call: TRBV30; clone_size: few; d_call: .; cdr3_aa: CAWSVGVYEAFF; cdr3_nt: TGTGCCTGGAGTGTAGGGGTGTATGAAGCTTTCTTT
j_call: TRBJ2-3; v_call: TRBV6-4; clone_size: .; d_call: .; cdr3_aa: CASSTTVFTDTQYF; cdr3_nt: TGTGCCAGCAGTACCACAGTTTTCACAGATACGCAGTATTTT
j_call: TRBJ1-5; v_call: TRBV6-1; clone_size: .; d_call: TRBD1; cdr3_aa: CASSEGDRDGQPQHF; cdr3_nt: TGTGCCAGCAGTGAAGGGGACAGGGATGGCCAGCCCCAGCATTTT
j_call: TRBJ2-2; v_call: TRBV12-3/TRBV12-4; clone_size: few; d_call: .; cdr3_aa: CASSLGRTGELFF; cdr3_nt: TGTGCCAGCAGTTTAGGCAGGACCGGGGAGCTGTTTTTT
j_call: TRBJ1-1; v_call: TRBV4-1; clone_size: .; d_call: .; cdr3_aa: CASSHGRVVGAFF; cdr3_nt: TGCGCCAGCAGCCATGGTCGGGTCGTAGGAGCTTTCTTT
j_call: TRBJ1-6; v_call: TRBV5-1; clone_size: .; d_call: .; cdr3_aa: CASSFDRDSPLHF; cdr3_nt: TGCGCCAGCAGCTTTGACCGGGATTCACCCCTCCACTTT
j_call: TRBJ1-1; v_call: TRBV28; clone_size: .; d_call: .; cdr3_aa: CASSSIRGEANTEAFF; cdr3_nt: TGTGCCAGCAGTTCTATTCGGGGGGAGGCGAACACTGAAGCTTTCTTT
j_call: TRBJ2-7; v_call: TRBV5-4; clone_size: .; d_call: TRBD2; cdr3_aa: CASSARPLAGGHEQYF; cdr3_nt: TGTGCCAGCAGCGCCAGGCCGCTAGCGGGGGGACACGAGCAGTACTTC
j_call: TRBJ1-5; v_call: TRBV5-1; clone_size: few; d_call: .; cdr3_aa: CASSLNGDQPQHF; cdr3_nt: TGCGCCAGCAGCTTGAACGGGGATCAGCCCCAGCATTTT
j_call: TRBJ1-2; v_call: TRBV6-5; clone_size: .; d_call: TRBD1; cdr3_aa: CASTVQGVFGGYTF; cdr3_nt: TGTGCCAGCACCGTACAGGGGGTATTCGGTGGCTACACCTTC
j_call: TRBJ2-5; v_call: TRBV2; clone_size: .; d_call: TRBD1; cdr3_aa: CASAEGAQETQYF; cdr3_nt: TGTGCCAGCGCAGAGGGGGCCCAAGAGACCCAGTACTTC
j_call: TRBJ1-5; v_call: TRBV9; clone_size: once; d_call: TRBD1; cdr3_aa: CASSATGSDQPQHF; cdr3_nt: TGTGCCAGCAGCGCGACAGGGAGTGATCAGCCCCAGCATTTT
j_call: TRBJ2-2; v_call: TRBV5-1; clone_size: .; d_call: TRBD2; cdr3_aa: CASRTGGQAGELFF; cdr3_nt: TGCGCCAGCAGGACGGGGGGGCAAGCCGGGGAGCTGTTTTTT
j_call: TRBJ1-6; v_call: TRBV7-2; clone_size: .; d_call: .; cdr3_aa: CASTKDSFNSPLHF; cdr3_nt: TGTGCCAGCACCAAGGACAGTTTTAATTCACCCCTCCACTTT
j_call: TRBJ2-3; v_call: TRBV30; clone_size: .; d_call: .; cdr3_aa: CAWNGIRTDTQYF; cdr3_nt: TGTGCCTGGAACGGGATCCGCACAGATACGCAGTATTTT
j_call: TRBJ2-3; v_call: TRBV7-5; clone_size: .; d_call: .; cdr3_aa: CARTLAGGMTDTQYF; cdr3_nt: TGTGCCAGGACCCTTGCCGGGGGGATGACAGATACGCAGTATTTT